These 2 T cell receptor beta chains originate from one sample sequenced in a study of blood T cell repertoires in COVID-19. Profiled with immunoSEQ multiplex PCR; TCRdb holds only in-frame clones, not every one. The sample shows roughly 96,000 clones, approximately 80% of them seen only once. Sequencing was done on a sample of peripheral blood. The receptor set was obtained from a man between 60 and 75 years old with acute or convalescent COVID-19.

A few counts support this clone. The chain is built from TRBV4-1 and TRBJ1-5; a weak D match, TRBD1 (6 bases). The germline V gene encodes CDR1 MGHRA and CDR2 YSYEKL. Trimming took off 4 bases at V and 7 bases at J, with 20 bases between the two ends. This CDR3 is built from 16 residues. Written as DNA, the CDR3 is TGCGCCAGCAGCCTAGAGGGTGGTTCAGGGGCCCAGCCCCAGCATTTT. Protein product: CASSLEGGSGAQPQHF.

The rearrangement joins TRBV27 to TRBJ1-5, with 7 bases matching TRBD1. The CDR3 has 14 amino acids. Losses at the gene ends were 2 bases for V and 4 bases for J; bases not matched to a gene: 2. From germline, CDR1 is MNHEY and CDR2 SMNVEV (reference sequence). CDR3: CASSLGQVNQPQHF. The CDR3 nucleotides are TGTGCCAGCAGTTTAGGACAGGTTAATCAGCCCCAGCATTTT.